This T cell receptor beta chain was found in a study of T cells in localized non-small cell lung cancer. Using immunoSEQ multiplex PCR, the repertoire was profiled, and TCRdb retains in-frame clones only, with some absent. The sample has approximately 81,000 clones, 88% seen once. V dropped 4 bases and J dropped 7; count of bases not matched to a gene: 12. Germline lookup yields CDR1 GTSNPN and CDR2 SVGIG (reference sequence). This CDR3 region has 14 residues. This clone was detected a few times. As yet, its antigen is unknown. Overall study findings and caveats: For the top 100 tumor clones, a median roughly 56 also appeared in adjacent lung. Only one tumor region was sequenced, so heterogeneity remains possible. Greater blood T cell density accompanied longer overall survival. Uninvolved adjacent lung showed peak T cell clonality, exceeding tumor.

V is TRBV30 and J is TRBJ1-1; 7 bases map to TRBD1. The TCR comes from a woman aged 40-69 years with stage I squamous cell lung carcinoma. The material was peripheral blood, obtained before any cancer treatment. CDR3 DNA sequence: TGTGCCTGGAATTCAGGGGGATTTCTTGGTGAAGCTTTCTTT. Residues: CAWNSGGFLGEAFF.